These T cell receptor beta chains were read from a single sample in a study of blood T cell repertoires in COVID-19. Clones were sequenced by immunoSEQ multiplex PCR, and TCRdb holds only the in-frame ones, with some missing. The sample lists some 190,000 clones; more than 80% were seen once. Sequenced material: peripheral blood. These TCRs come from a woman aged 60-75 years with acute or convalescent COVID-19. CDR3s include the opening cysteine and the closing phenylalanine or tryptophan. A D gene is named only where the DNA matches it firmly. Clone size is stated in some rows and not others, as once, few, many or a class when expanded.

D,J,size,V,DNA,CDR3
TRBD1,TRBJ1-1,-,TRBV5-5,TGTGCCAGCAGCTTGTTGCAGGGGGTAATAATGAACACTGAAGCTTTCTTT,CASSLLQGVIMNTEAFF
-,TRBJ1-2,-,TRBV6-2/TRBV6-3,TGTGCCAGCAGTTACTCGCGGGATCTTCATGGCTACACCTTC,CASSYSRDLHGYTF
-,TRBJ2-2,-,TRBV4-1,TGCGCCAGCAGCCAGAGCGGGGACACGAACACCGGGGAGCTGTTTTTT,CASSQSGDTNTGELFF
TRBD1,TRBJ1-2,once,TRBV19,TGTGCCAGTAGTAGACAGGGGGCTGGGTATGGCTACACCTTC,CASSRQGAGYGYTF
TRBD2,TRBJ2-4,-,TRBV19,TGTGCCAGTAGTATTACTAGCGGGGTTGTAGCCAAAAACATTCAGTACTTC,CASSITSGVVAKNIQYF
TRBD1,TRBJ1-6,-,TRBV19,TGTGCCAGTAGTACGACAGGGGCTAATTCACCCCTCCACTTT,CASSTTGANSPLHF
-,TRBJ2-2,-,TRBV4-2,TGTGCCAGCAGTGGGGCGGGATCCAACACCGGGGAGCTGTTTTTT,CASSGAGSNTGELFF
-,TRBJ2-1,once,TRBV20-1,TGCAGTGCTAGTAGACCAGGGGCTTCCAATGAGCAGTTCTTC,CSASRPGASNEQFF
TRBD2,TRBJ2-3,-,TRBV9,TGTGCCAGCAGCGTAGGACTAGCGGGGGTAGATACGCAGTATTTT,CASSVGLAGVDTQYF
-,TRBJ1-3,-,TRBV27,TGTGCCAGCAGATCCTCTTCGGACAGTTGGTCAACCATATATTTT,CASRSSSDSWSTIYF
-,TRBJ1-2,-,TRBV5-1,TGCGCCAGCAGCTCGGGGTACTATGGCTACACCTTC,CASSSGYYGYTF
TRBD1,TRBJ1-2,-,TRBV7-2,TGTGCCAGCAGACTGGACAGGGTGTGGGGCTACACCTTC,CASRLDRVWGYTF
-,TRBJ2-5,-,TRBV21-1,TGTGCCAGCAGCAGAACTCCTAGGACAGGGGACAACCAAGAGACCCAGTACTTC,CASSRTPRTGDNQETQYF
TRBD2,TRBJ2-5,-,TRBV5-1,TGCGCCAGCAGCCGGACTAGCGGGAGTGCAGAGACCCAGTACTTC,CASSRTSGSAETQYF
-,TRBJ1-5,-,TRBV29-1,TGCAGCGTTGATTGTACAGCGGCACCCTTTCACTATCAGCCCCAGCATTTT,CSVDCTAAPFHYQPQHF
-,TRBJ1-2,-,TRBV19,TGTGCCAGTAACGACAGCCCCGTAGATGGCTACACCTTC,CASNDSPVDGYTF
-,TRBJ1-6,-,TRBV27,TGTGCCAGCAGTTTTTTCGGCGTTTCAGGGGTAGGATCACCCCTCCACTTT,CASSFFGVSGVGSPLHF
-,TRBJ1-1,-,TRBV21-1,TGTGCCAGCAGCAAAAGGTCTCAGGAGGCGAACACTGAAGCTTTCTTT,CASSKRSQEANTEAFF
-,TRBJ2-2,-,TRBV6-5,TGTGCCAGCAGACCCTATGACACCGGGGAGCTGTTTTTT,CASRPYDTGELFF
TRBD1,TRBJ1-3,-,TRBV5-1,TGCGCCAGCAGCTTGACAGGGGGTGGAAACACCATATATTTT,CASSLTGGGNTIYF
TRBD1,TRBJ1-6,-,TRBV23-1,TGCGCCAGCAGACAAATGGGACAGGACTATAATTCACCCCTCCACTTT,CASRQMGQDYNSPLHF
-,TRBJ1-2,-,TRBV29-1,TGCAGCGTTGATGGGGTCGGGTTGGACACGGGCTATGGCTACACCTTC,CSVDGVGLDTGYGYTF
-,TRBJ2-1,-,TRBV27,TGTGCCAGCAGTACGGGACTCCTCAATGAGCAGTTCTTC,CASSTGLLNEQFF
TRBD1,TRBJ1-5,-,TRBV5-8,TGTGCCAGCAGCTTGGTGACAGGGGGGGCTCAGCCCCAGCATTTT,CASSLVTGGAQPQHF
TRBD1,TRBJ1-2,-,TRBV29-1,TGCAGCGTCCAAACTACAGGGGGCCACTATGGCTACACCTTC,CSVQTTGGHYGYTF
-,TRBJ1-6,-,TRBV19,TGTGCCAGTACCCTAGGGACACCAAATAATTCACCCCTCCACTTT,CASTLGTPNNSPLHF
-,TRBJ1-2,once,TRBV27,TGTGCCAGCTCTCCTGGGGGACTCTCTAACTATGGCTACACCTTC,CASSPGGLSNYGYTF
TRBD1,TRBJ1-1,-,TRBV6-5,TGTGCCAGCAGACGGGACAGTGAAGCTTTCTTT,CASRRDSEAFF
TRBD2,TRBJ2-5,few,TRBV7-9,TGTGCCAGCAGCTCAGGACTAGCGGGGTCTACCCAGTACTTC,CASSSGLAGSTQYF
-,TRBJ2-1,few,TRBV29-1,TGCAGCGTTGTCGGGGGAGCCCTCGGTTTTAATGAGCAGTTCTTC,CSVVGGALGFNEQFF
TRBD1,TRBJ1-1,once,TRBV9,TGTGCCAGCAGCGTAGTAGGGACAGGGAACACTGAAGCTTTCTTT,CASSVVGTGNTEAFF
TRBD2,TRBJ2-3,-,TRBV5-1,TGCGCCAGCAGCCGAGGACTAGCGGGAATGACAGATACGCAGTATTTT,CASSRGLAGMTDTQYF
-,TRBJ2-3,-,TRBV9,TGTGCCAGCAGCGATACGGAGTCGATTACAGATACGCAGTATTTT,CASSDTESITDTQYF
TRBD2,TRBJ2-1,-,TRBV11-3,TGTGCCAGCAGCACCGGGACTAGCGGGAAGCAGTTCTTC,CASSTGTSGKQFF
-,TRBJ1-1,-,TRBV5-6,TGTGCCAGCAGCCCCTACAGGCGCACTGAAGCTTTCTTT,CASSPYRRTEAFF
TRBD2,TRBJ2-7,-,TRBV29-1,TGCAGCGTTGAAACAATAGCGGGAGGGCCCAGGTACGAGCAGTACTTC,CSVETIAGGPRYEQYF
-,TRBJ1-5,-,TRBV6-5,TGTGCCAGCACCCTTGACAGGCCGGATCAGCCCCAGCATTTT,CASTLDRPDQPQHF
TRBD1,TRBJ2-7,-,TRBV9,TGTGCCAGCAGCGTAGCGGGACAGGGGTCCTACGAGCAGTACTTC,CASSVAGQGSYEQYF
-,TRBJ1-5,few,TRBV10-2,TGCGCCAGCAGTGAGGCCGACTCCTTGACGCCCCAGCATTTT,CASSEADSLTPQHF
-,TRBJ1-5,-,TRBV4-1,TGCGCCAGCAGCCAAGTGGGGGGGAGGAAACAGCCCCAGCATTTT,CASSQVGGRKQPQHF
-,TRBJ2-1,-,TRBV5-8,TGTGCCAGCAGCTGGGAGAGACACAATGAGCAGTTCTTC,CASSWERHNEQFF